This T cell receptor (beta chain) emerged from a study of long-term antiretroviral therapy in people with HIV. The libraries were made with immunoSEQ v3.0 at survey level. The method was immunoSEQ multiplex PCR; TCRdb's version includes in-frame clones alone and lacks a portion of them. The table shows 24,000 or so clones, with roughly 86% occurring only once. Looked up from germline, CDR1 is SGHDT and CDR2 is YYEEEE. With 4 bases removed from V and 6 bases from J, the gap between germline ends came to 14 bases. The CDR3 loop spans 15 amino acids. This clone was counted once. The source is a woman aged 25 to 39 with HIV. This chain joins TRBV5-6 and TRBJ1-6; D perhaps matches TRBD1 (6 bases). The material sequenced was unsorted PBMCs, taken 1.9 years after starting antiretroviral therapy. CDR3 sequence (DNA): TGTGCCAGCAGCGTACAGGGAACGGTTAATTCACCCCTCCACTTT. Translating gives CASSVQGTVNSPLHF.